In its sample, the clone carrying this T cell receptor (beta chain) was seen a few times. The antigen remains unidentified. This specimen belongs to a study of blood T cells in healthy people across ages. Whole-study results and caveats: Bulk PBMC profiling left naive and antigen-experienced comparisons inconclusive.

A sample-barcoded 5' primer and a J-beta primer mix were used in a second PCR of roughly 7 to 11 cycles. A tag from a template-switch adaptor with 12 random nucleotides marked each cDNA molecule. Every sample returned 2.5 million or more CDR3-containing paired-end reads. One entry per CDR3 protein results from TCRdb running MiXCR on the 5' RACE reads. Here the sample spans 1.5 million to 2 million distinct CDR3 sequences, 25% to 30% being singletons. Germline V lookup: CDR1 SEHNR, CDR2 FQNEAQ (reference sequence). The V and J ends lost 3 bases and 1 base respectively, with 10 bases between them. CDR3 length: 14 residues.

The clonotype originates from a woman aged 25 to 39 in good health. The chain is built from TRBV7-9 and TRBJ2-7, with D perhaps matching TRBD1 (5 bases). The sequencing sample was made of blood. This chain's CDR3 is CASSFLDRSYEQYF. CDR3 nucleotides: TGTGCCAGCAGCTTCCTAGACAGATCCTACGAGCAGTACTTC. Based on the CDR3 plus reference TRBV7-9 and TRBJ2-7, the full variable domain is DTGVSQNPRHKITKRGQNVTFRCDPISEHNRLYWYRQTLGQGPEFLTYFQNEAQLEKSRLLSDRFSAERPKGSFSTLEIQRTEQGDSAMYLCASSFLDRSYEQYFGPGTRLTVT.